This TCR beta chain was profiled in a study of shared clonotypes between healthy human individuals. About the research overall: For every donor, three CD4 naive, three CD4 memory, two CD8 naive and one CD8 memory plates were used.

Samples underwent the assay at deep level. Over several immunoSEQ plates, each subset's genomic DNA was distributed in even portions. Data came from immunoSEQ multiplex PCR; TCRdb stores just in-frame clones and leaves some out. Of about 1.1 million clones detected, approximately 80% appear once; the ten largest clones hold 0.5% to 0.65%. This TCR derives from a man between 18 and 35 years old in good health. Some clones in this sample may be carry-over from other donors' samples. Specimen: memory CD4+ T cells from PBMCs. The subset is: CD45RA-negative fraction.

The CDR3 bases are TGTGCCAGCAGTATAACCCGCAGGGGGCTCAATCAGCCCCAGCATTTT. Translating gives CASSITRRGLNQPQHF. The chain has TRBV28 and TRBJ1-5, with 8 bases that match TRBD1. In germline, CDR1 is MDHEN, CDR2 SYDVKM. CDR3 length: 16 residues. V lost 5 bases, J lost 3 bases, and 9 bases stayed unmatched.